These T cell receptor beta chains were read from a single sample in a study of T-cell reconstitution after alpha-beta-depleted transplantation in children. TCRdb processed the PCR reads anew with MiXCR; each CDR3 protein has one entry. The sample yields 100,000 or so distinct CDR3 sequences, about 22% seen once. The input for sequencing was PBMCs, taken before TCRalphabeta/CD19-depleted stem cell transplant. The receptors shown here come from a boy younger than 10 with acute lymphoblastic leukemia, due to receive a stem cell transplant. Both conserved end residues are part of each CDR3. The D gene is left open where the match is weak. Not every row has a clone size; where given, it reads once, few, many or a size class.

NA	TRBJ1-4	NA	TRBV4-2	TGTGCCAGCAGCCCCCAGCCGGGTTTCGGCAGGTCGACTAATGAAAAACTGTTTTTT	CASSPQPGFGRSTNEKLFF
NA	TRBJ2-3	NA	TRBV20-1	TGCAGTGCTAGTCTTGGGGGAACAGATACGCAGTATTTT	CSASLGGTDTQYF
NA	TRBJ2-5	NA	TRBV10-2	TGCGCCAGCAGTGAGGGGAAGAAGTACTTC	CASSEGKKYF
NA	TRBJ2-1	TRBD1	TRBV5-1	TGTGCCAGCAGGTCCGGACAGGGGCAGGATGAGCAGTTCTTC	CASRSGQGQDEQFF
NA	TRBJ2-1	NA	TRBV24-1	TGTGCCACCAGTGATTCGGACAGCGGTTCCTACAATGAGCAGTTCTTC	CATSDSDSGSYNEQFF
few	TRBJ1-3	NA	TRBV7-9	TGTGCCAGCAGCTCTAGGGGAAACACCATATATTTT	CASSSRGNTIYF
few	TRBJ1-5	NA	TRBV28	TGTGCCAGCAGTTTAGTCATACAGCGGGGCCAGCCCCAGCATTTT	CASSLVIQRGQPQHF
NA	TRBJ2-1	TRBD2	TRBV18	TGTGCCAGCTCACCAGCCTCACTAGCGAGCTCCTACAATGAGCAGTTCTTC	CASSPASLASSYNEQFF
NA	TRBJ2-7	TRBD1	TRBV6-2/TRBV6-3	TGTGCCAGCAGTTACCGGGACAGCTCCTACGAGCAGTACTTC	CASSYRDSSYEQYF
NA	TRBJ1-1	NA	TRBV6-2/TRBV6-3	TGTGCCAGCAGTTACGGTCGGGGTATGAACACTGAAGCTTTCTTT	CASSYGRGMNTEAFF
NA	TRBJ2-7	TRBD1	TRBV7-9	TGTGCCAGCAGCCTGACAGGGGGCGCTGGGGAGCAGTACTTC	CASSLTGGAGEQYF
many	TRBJ2-5	TRBD1	TRBV9	TGTGCCAGCAGCCCCCAGCCTTCGACAGGGCGGGAGACCCAGTACTTC	CASSPQPSTGRETQYF
few	TRBJ2-3	NA	TRBV5-1	TGCGCCAGCAGCTCAACCCTTAGCACAGATACGCAGTATTTT	CASSSTLSTDTQYF
NA	TRBJ2-5	TRBD1	TRBV5-5	TGTGCCAGCAGCCTAACGGACAGGGTCGAGACCCAGTACTTC	CASSLTDRVETQYF
many	TRBJ2-1	NA	TRBV6-2/TRBV6-3	TGTGCCAGCAGCGAAGCGAGTCCCGACAATGAGCAGTTCTTC	CASSEASPDNEQFF
NA	TRBJ2-1	TRBD2	TRBV7-2	TGTGCCAGCAGCCGGCTAGCGGGAGAAGGGAATGAGCAGTTCTTC	CASSRLAGEGNEQFF
NA	TRBJ2-7	TRBD2	TRBV25-1	TGTGCCAGCAGTGAAGGGAGCGGGACCAACTACGAGCAGTACTTC	CASSEGSGTNYEQYF
NA	TRBJ2-3	NA	TRBV5-1	TGCGCCAGCAGGGTTTGGGAGGAGAGCACAGATACGCAGTATTTT	CASRVWEESTDTQYF
many	TRBJ1-5	TRBD1	TRBV28	TGTGCCAGCAGTTTAGCAGGGGGGCCGCCCCAGCATTTT	CASSLAGGPPQHF
once	TRBJ2-2	NA	TRBV7-8	TGTGCCAGCAGCGTCGTTCGGGGGGAGCTGTTTTTT	CASSVVRGELFF
many	TRBJ2-7	NA	TRBV6-2/TRBV6-3	TGTGCCAGCAGTCAACCCGACGAGCCCCCCTACGAGCAGTACTTC	CASSQPDEPPYEQYF
many	TRBJ2-3	NA	TRBV29-1	TGCAGCGTTGGAGTTTCGGGTGATACGCAGTATTTT	CSVGVSGDTQYF
few	TRBJ2-7	NA	TRBV29-1	TGCAGCGTTGAACGTGGACCACCCTACGAGCAGTACTTC	CSVERGPPYEQYF
NA	TRBJ2-7	TRBD2	TRBV5-1	TGCGCCAGCAGCTTGGGATCTAGCGGAGTGGTAGGTGAGCAGTACTTC	CASSLGSSGVVGEQYF
NA	TRBJ1-2	NA	TRBV6-5	TGTGCCAGCAGTTACTCGACAGCTAACTATGGCTACACCTTC	CASSYSTANYGYTF
NA	TRBJ2-1	TRBD2	TRBV9	TGTGCCAGCAGCGTAGTAGCGGGAGGGCCCTACAATGAGCAGTTCTTC	CASSVVAGGPYNEQFF
NA	TRBJ1-1	NA	TRBV7-9	TGTGCCAGCAGCTTAGCTGGGGCGGACACTGAAGCTTTCTTT	CASSLAGADTEAFF
few	TRBJ2-1	NA	TRBV11-2	TGTGCCAGCAGCCCCGGCGGGTTGGGCGGAGGGTACTACAATGAGCAGTTCTTC	CASSPGGLGGGYYNEQFF
NA	TRBJ2-3	TRBD2	TRBV28	TGTGCCAGCAGCTTTTACGGGACTAGCGGAGATTCAGATACGCAGTATTTT	CASSFYGTSGDSDTQYF
NA	TRBJ1-2	NA	TRBV7-2	TGTGCCAGCAGCTTAGCGGACGGCTTTGGCTATGGCTACACCTTC	CASSLADGFGYGYTF
many	TRBJ2-3	TRBD2	TRBV5-1	TGCGCCAGCAGCTTGTTCGGGGGGACTGATACGCAGTATTTT	CASSLFGGTDTQYF
NA	TRBJ2-7	NA	TRBV6-1	TGTGCCAGCAGTGAGGGGCAGCCGATTTACGAGCAGTACTTC	CASSEGQPIYEQYF
NA	TRBJ2-5	TRBD2	TRBV7-6	TGTGCCAGCAGCCCCCGGGGGGGGCGCGTGACCCAGTACTTC	CASSPRGGRVTQYF
NA	TRBJ2-3	NA	TRBV6-5	TGTGCCAGCAGTTACTCGAATTTGGCAGATACGCAGTATTTT	CASSYSNLADTQYF
NA	TRBJ2-5	NA	TRBV6-6	TGTGCCAGCAGTTTAGCGGAGAAAGAGACCCAGTACTTC	CASSLAEKETQYF
NA	TRBJ2-3	NA	TRBV5-6	TGTGCCAGCAGCTTGGACCCAGATACGCAGTATTTT	CASSLDPDTQYF
few	TRBJ2-1	TRBD2	TRBV24-1	TGTGCCACCAGTGATCGATTCGCTAGCGGAGGCACCTACAATGAGCAGTTCTTC	CATSDRFASGGTYNEQFF